This T cell receptor (beta chain) was captured in a study of molecular identifiers for immune sequencing clone quantification. Broader study findings: Reportedly, one cell's Jurkat TCR RNA was detected within 1,100,000 naive CD8 cells.

Germline V lookup: CDR1 MNHNY, CDR2 SVGAGI (reference sequence). CDR3 length: 18 residues. The ends lost 2 bases at V and 0 bases at J; junction bases unmatched: 9. This clonotype is medium-sized by share. Its antigen is currently unknown. TCRdb used MiXCR to reprocess the PCR reads, holding one entry per CDR3 protein. Of more than 8,000 distinct CDR3 sequences detected, 20% to 25% appear once; the ten largest clones hold more than 1.4%. This clonotype was sampled from a human donor in good health. Some libraries in this study had Jurkat cell RNA spiked in. The sample comprised naive CD8+ T cells from blood, with Jurkat cell RNA spiked in. Subset indicated: FACS-sorted CD8+CD4-CCR7+CD45RA+ naive T cells. This chain links TRBV6-6 with TRBJ2-3, with 9 bases aligning to TRBD2. The CDR3 DNA reads TGTGCCAGCAGTTACAGGCGGGGGGGCCAAGGGAGCACAGATACGCAGTATTTT. Protein sequence: CASSYRRGGQGSTDTQYF.